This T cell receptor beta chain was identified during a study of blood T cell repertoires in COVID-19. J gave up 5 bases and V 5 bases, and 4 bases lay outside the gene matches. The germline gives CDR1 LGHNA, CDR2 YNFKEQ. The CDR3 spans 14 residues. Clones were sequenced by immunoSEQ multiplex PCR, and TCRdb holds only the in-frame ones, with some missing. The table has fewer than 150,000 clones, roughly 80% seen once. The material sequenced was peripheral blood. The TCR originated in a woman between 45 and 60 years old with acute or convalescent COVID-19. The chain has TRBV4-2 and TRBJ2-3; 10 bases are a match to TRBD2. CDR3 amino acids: CASSVSGREDTQYF. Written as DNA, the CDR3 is TGTGCCAGCAGCGTGAGCGGGAGGGAAGATACGCAGTATTTT.